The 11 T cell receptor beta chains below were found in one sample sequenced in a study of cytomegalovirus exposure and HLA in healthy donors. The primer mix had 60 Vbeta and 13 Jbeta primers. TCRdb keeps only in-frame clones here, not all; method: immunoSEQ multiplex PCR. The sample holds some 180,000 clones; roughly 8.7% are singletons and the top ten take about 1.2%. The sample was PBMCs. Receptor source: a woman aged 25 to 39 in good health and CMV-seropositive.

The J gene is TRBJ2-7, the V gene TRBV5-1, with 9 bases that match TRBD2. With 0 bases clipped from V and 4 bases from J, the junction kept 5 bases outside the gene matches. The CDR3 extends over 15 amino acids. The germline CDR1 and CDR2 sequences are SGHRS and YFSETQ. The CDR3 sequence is CASSLDSGSLYEQYF. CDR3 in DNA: TGCGCCAGCAGCTTGGATAGCGGGAGCCTTTACGAGCAGTACTTC.

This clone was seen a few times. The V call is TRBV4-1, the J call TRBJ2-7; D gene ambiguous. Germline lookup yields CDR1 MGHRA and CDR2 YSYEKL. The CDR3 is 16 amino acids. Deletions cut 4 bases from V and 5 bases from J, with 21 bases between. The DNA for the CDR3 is TGCGCCAGCAGCCCCCAGGCACCGCAGCACGTACACGAGCAGTACTTC. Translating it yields CASSPQAPQHVHEQYF.

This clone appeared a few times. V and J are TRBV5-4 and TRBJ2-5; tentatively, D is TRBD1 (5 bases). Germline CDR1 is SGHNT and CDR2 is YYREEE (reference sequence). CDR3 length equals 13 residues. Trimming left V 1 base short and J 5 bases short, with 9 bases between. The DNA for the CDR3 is TGTGCCAGCAGCTTGACCTCAGGGGAGACCCAGTACTTC. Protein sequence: CASSLTSGETQYF.

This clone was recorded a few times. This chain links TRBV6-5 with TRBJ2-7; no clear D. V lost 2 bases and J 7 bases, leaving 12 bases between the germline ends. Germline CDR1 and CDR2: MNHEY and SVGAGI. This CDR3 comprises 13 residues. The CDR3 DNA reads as TGTGCCAGCAGTTACCCAGGCACACTGGAGCAGTACTTC. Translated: CASSYPGTLEQYF.

The CDR3 sequence is CASSLGTGAETQYF. The CDR3, as DNA: TGCGCCAGCAGCCTAGGAACGGGAGCGGAGACCCAGTACTTC. This chain links TRBV5-1 with TRBJ2-5; D is perhaps TRBD2 (6 bases). This CDR3 spans 14 amino acids. V was trimmed by 4 bases and J by 5 bases, leaving 15 bases between them. Germline V gene sequence: CDR1 SGHRS, CDR2 YFSETQ.

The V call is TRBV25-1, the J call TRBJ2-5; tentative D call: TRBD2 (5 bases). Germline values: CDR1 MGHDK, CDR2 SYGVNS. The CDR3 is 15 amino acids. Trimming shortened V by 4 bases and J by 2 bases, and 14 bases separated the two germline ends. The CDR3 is CASSARALGQETQYF. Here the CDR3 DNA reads TGTGCCAGCAGTGCGCGGGCTCTAGGGCAAGAGACCCAGTACTTC.

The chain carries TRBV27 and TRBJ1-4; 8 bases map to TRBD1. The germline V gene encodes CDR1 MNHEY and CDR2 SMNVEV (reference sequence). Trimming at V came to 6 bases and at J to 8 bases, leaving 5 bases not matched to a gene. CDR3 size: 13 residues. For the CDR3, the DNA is TGTGCCAGCAGGCTCGGACAGGGCGAAAAACTGTTTTTT. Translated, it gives CASRLGQGEKLFF.

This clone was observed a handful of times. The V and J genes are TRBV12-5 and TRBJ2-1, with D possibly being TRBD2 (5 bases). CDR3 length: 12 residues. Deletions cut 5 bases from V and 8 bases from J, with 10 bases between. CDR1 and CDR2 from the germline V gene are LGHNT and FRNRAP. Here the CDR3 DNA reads TGTGCTAGTGGTACTCCGAGGGATGAGCAGTTCTTC. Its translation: CASGTPRDEQFF. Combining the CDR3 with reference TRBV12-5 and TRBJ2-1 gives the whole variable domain DARVTQTPRHKVTEMGQEVTMRCQPILGHNTVFWYRQTMMQGLELLAYFRNRAPLDDSGMPKDRFSAEMPDATLATLKIQPSEPRDSAVYFCASGTPRDEQFFGPGTRLTVL.

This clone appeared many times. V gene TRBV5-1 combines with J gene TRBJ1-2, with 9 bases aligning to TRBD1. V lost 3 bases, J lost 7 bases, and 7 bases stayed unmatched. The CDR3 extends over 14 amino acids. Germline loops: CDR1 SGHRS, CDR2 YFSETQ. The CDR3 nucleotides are TGCGCCAGCAGCTCACCTGACAGGGGGGGTGGCTACACCTTC. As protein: CASSSPDRGGGYTF. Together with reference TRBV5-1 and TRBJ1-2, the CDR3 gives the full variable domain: KAGVTQTPRYLIKTRGQQVTLSCSPISGHRSVSWYQQTPGQGLQFLFEYFSETQRNKGNFPGRFSGRQFSNSRSEMNVSTLELGDSALYLCASSSPDRGGGYTFGSGTRLTVV.

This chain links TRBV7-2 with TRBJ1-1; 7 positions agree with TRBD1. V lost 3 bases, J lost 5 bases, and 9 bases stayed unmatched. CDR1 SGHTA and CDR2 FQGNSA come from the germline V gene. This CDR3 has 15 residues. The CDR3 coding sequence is TGTGCCAGCAGCTTCGACGGGACAGTACAGACTGAAGCTTTCTTT. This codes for CASSFDGTVQTEAFF.

The CDR3 here is CASSQTIIRGPNYGYTF. The CDR3 DNA reads TGCGCCAGCAGCCAAACAATTATCAGGGGCCCGAACTATGGCTACACCTTC. The V gene is TRBV4-1, the J gene TRBJ1-2; a weak D match, TRBD1 (6 bases). The CDR3 spans 17 residues. The V end was cut by 2 bases, the J end by 2 bases, with 18 bases between. Germline-derived CDR1 and CDR2 are MGHRA and YSYEKL.